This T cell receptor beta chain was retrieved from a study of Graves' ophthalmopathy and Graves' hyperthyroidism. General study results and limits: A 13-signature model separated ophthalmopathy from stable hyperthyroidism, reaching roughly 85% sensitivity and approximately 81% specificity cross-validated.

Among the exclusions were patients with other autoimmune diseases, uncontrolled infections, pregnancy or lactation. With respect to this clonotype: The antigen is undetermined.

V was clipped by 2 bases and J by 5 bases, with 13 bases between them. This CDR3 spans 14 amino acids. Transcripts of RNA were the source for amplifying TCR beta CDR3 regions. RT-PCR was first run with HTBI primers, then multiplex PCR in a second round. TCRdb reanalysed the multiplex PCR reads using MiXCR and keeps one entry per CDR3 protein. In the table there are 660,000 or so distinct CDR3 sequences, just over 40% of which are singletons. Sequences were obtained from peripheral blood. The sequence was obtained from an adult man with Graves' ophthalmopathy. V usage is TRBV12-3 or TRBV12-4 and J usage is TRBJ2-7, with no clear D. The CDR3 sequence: CASSLKDPFDEQYF. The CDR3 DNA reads TGTGCCAGCAGTTTAAAAGACCCCTTCGACGAGCAGTACTTC.